The clone carrying this T cell receptor beta chain appeared a single time. immunoSEQ v3.0 was run at survey level. Libraries were prepared by immunoSEQ multiplex PCR; TCRdb keeps only in-frame clonotypes and omits some of them. The sample lists approximately 5,000 clones, about three quarters occurring once. These data belong to a study of long-term antiretroviral therapy in people with HIV. CDR3 length: 15 residues. Looked up from germline, CDR1 is SGHTA and CDR2 is FQGTGA. The V and J ends lost 2 bases and 7 bases respectively, with 17 bases between them. The material was unsorted PBMCs, obtained 1.8 years before starting antiretroviral therapy. The receptor was derived from a man aged 35 to 55 with HIV. The gene calls are TRBV7-3 and TRBJ1-2, with a possible D match to TRBD1 (6 bases). The CDR3 spells CASSLDSGVTAGYTF. CDR3 DNA sequence: TGTGCCAGCAGCTTAGATTCAGGGGTAACTGCTGGCTACACCTTC.